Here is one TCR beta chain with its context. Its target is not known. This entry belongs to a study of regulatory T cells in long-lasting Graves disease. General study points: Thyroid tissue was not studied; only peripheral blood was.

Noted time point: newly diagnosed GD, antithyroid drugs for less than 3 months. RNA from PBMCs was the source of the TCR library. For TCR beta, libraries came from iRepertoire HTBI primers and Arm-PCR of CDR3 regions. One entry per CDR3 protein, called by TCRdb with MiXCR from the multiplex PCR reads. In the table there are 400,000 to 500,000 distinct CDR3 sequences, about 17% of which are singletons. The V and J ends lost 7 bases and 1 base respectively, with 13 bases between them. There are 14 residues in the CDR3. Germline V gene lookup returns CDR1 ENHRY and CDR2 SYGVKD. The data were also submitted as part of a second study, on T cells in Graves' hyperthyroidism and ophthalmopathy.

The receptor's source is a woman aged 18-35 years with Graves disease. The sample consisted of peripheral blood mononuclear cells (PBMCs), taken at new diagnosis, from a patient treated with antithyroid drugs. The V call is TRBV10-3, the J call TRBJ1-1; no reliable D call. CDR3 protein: CAITSATGNTEAFF. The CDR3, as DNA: TGTGCCATCACCTCGGCTACGGGGAACACTGAAGCTTTCTTT.